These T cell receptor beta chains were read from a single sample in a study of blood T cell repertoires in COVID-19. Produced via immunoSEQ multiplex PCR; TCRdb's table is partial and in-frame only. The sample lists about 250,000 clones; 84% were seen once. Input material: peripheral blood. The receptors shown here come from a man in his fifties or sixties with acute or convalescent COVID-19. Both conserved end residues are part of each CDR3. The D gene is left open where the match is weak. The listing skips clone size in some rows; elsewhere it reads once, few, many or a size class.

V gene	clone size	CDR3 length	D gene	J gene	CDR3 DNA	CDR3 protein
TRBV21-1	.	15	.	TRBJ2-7	TGTGCCAGCAGCAAACCTAGCGGGAGCAGGTACGAGCAGTACTTC	CASSKPSGSRYEQYF
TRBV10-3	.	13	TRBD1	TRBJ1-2	TGTGCCATCAGTACAGGACAGGGGGATGGCTACACCTTC	CAISTGQGDGYTF
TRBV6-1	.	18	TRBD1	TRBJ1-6	TGTGCCAGCAGTGAAGATGACAGGGGAAGCTCCTATAATTCACCCCTCCACTTT	CASSEDDRGSSYNSPLHF
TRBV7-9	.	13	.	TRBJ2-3	TGTGCCAGCAGCCCTAGGGGAGGAGATACGCAGTATTTT	CASSPRGGDTQYF
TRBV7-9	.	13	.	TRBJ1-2	TGTGCCAGCACCCCAGAACCAAACTATGGCTACACCTTC	CASTPEPNYGYTF
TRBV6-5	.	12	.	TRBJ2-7	TGTGCCAGCAATCTCAGGGCCTACGAGCAGTACTTC	CASNLRAYEQYF
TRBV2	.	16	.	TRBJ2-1	TGTGCCAGCAGTGCCTGGCGGACCGGGGTTTACAATGAGCAGTTCTTC	CASSAWRTGVYNEQFF
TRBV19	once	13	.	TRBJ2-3	TGTGCCAGTAGTATAAGACAGACAGATACGCAGTATTTT	CASSIRQTDTQYF
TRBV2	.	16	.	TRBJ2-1	TGTGCCAGCAGTGAAGCAGGAGGGGAAAAATACAATGAGCAGTTCTTC	CASSEAGGEKYNEQFF
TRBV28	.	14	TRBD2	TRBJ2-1	TGTGCCAGCAGTTTCGGGGGGATAGACAATGAGCAGTTCTTC	CASSFGGIDNEQFF
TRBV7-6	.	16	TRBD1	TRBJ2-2	TGTGCCAGCAGCTTAGGACAGGGTATTAACACCGGGGAGCTGTTTTTT	CASSLGQGINTGELFF
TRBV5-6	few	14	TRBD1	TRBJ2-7	TGTGCCAGCAGCCTGACAGGGGCGGTCCACGAGCAGTACTTC	CASSLTGAVHEQYF
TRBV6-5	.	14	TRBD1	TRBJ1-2	TGTGCCAGCAGTTACAAGAGACAGGGTAGTGGCTACACCTTC	CASSYKRQGSGYTF
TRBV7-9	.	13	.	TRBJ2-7	TGTGCCAGCAGGCTAACAGGGTCCTACGAGCAGTACTTC	CASRLTGSYEQYF
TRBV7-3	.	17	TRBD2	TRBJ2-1	TGTGCCAGCAGCCCGAAACAGATAGCGGGAGGGCCCGATGAGCAGTTCTTC	CASSPKQIAGGPDEQFF
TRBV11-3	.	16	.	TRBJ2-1	TGTGCCAGCAGCTCCGGGGGGCCGGGCTCCTACAATGAGCAGTTCTTC	CASSSGGPGSYNEQFF